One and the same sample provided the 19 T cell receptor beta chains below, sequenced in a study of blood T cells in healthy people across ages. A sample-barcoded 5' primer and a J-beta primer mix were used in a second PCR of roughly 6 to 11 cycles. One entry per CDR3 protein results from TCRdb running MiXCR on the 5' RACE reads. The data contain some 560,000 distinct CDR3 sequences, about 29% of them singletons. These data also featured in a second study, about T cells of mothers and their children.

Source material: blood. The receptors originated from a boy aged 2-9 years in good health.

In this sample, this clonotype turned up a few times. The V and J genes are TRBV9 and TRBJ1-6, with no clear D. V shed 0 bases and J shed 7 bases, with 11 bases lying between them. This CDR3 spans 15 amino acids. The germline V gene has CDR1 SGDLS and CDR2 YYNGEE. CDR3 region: CASSVVAGRNSPLHF. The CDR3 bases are TGTGCCAGCAGCGTAGTTGCCGGGAGAAATTCACCCCTCCACTTT.

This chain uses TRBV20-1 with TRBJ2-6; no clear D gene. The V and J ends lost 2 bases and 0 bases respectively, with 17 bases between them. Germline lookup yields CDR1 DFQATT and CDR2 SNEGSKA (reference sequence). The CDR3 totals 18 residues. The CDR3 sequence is CSARRSAHSGSGANVLTF. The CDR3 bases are TGCAGTGCTAGACGCAGCGCTCACAGTGGCTCTGGGGCCAACGTCCTGACTTTC.

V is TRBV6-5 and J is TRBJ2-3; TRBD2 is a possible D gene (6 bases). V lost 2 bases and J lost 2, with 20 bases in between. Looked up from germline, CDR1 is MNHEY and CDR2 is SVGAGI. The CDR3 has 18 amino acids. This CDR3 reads CASSYGVKAGHNTDTQYF. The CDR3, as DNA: TGTGCCAGCAGTTACGGGGTGAAAGCGGGCCACAACACAGATACGCAGTATTTT.

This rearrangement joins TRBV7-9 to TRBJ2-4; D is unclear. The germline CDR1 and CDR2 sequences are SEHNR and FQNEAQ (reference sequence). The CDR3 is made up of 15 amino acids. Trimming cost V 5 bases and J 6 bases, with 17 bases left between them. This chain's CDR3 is CASSPQLGRRNIQYF. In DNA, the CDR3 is TGTGCCAGCAGCCCCCAGCTAGGACGTAGAAACATTCAGTACTTC.

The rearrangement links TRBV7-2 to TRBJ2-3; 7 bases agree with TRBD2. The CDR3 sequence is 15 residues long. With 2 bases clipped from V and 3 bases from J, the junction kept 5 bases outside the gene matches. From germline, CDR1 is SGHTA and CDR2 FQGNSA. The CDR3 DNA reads TGTGCCAGCAGCTTATGGGGGGGAATAACAGATACGCAGTATTTT. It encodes CASSLWGGITDTQYF.

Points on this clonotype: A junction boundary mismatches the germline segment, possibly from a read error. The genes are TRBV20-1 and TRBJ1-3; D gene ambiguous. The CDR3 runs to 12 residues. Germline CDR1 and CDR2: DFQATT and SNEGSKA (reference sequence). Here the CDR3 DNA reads TGCAGTGCCAGAGGGTACCAAAACACCATATATTTT. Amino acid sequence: CSARGYQNTIYF.

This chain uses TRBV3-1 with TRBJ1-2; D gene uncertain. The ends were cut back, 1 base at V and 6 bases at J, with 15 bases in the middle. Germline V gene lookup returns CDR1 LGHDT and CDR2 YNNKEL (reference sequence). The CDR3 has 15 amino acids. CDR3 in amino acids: CASSQGRVPLHGYTF. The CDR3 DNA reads TGTGCCAGCAGCCAAGGCCGGGTGCCCTTGCATGGCTACACCTTC.

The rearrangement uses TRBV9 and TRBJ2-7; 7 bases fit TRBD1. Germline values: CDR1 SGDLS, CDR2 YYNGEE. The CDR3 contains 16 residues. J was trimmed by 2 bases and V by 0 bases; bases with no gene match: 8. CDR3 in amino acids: CASSVAPHGTAYEQYF. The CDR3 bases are TGTGCCAGCAGCGTAGCTCCACATGGGACAGCCTACGAGCAGTACTTC.

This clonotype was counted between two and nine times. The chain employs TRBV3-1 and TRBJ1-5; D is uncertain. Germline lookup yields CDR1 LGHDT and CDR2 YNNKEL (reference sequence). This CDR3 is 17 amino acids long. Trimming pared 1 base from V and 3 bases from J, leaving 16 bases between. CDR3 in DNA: TGTGCCAGCAGCCAAGGGGAAGCGGGGTGGGACAATCAGCCCCAGCATTTT. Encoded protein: CASSQGEAGWDNQPQHF.

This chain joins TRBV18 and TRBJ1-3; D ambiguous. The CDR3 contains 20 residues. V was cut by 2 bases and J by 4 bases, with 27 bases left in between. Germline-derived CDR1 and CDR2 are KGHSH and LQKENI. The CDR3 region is CASSPTSSSSKLRSGNTIYF. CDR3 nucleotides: TGTGCCAGCTCACCAACATCATCAAGCTCCAAACTTCGCTCGGGAAACACCATATATTTT.

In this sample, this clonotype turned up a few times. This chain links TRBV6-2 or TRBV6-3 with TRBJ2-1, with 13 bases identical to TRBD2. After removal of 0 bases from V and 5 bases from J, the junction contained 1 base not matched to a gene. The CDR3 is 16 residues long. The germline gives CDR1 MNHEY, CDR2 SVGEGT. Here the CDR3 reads CASSYSTSGGNNEQFF. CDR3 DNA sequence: TGTGCCAGCAGTTACTCGACTAGCGGGGGGAACAATGAGCAGTTCTTC.

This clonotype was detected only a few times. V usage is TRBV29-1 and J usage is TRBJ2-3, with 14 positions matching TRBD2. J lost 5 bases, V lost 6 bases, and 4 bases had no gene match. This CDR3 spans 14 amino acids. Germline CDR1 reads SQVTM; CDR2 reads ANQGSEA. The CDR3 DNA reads TGCAGCGTCTGGACTAGCGGGGGGTTAGATACGCAGTATTTT. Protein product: CSVWTSGGLDTQYF.

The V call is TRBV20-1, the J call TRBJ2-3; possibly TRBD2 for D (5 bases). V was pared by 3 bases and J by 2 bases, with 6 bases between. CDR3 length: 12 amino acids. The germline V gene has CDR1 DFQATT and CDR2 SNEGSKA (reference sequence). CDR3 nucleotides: TGCAGTGCTAGCGGGGTCACAGATACGCAGTATTTT. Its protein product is CSASGVTDTQYF.

The CDR3 loop is CASSLACGTEAFF. The CDR3 region has the DNA TGTGCCAGCAGCTTAGCATGCGGGACTGAAGCTTTCTTT. V is TRBV7-6 and J is TRBJ1-1, with D uncertain. This CDR3 contains 13 residues. V shed 0 bases and J shed 5 bases, with 7 bases lying between them. The germline gives CDR1 SGHVS, CDR2 FNYEAQ. The variable domain in full, completed from reference TRBV7-6 and TRBJ1-1, reads GAGVSQSPRYKVTKRGQDVALRCDPISGHVSLYWYRQALGQGPEFLTYFNYEAQQDKSGLPNDRFSAERPEGSISTLTIQRTEQRDSAMYRCASSLACGTEAFFGQGTRLTVV.

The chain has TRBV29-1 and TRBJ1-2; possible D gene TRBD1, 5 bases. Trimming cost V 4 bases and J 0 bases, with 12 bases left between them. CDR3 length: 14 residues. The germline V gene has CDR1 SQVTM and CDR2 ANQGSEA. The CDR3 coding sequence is TGCAGCGTTGCGACAGTTCCTTCTAACTATGGCTACACCTTC. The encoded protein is CSVATVPSNYGYTF.

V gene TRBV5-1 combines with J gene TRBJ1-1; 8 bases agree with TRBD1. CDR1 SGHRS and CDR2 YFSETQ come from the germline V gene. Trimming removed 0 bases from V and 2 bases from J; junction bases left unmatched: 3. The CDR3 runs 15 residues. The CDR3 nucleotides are TGCGCCAGCAGCTTGGGGACAGGGATAAACACTGAAGCTTTCTTT. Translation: CASSLGTGINTEAFF.

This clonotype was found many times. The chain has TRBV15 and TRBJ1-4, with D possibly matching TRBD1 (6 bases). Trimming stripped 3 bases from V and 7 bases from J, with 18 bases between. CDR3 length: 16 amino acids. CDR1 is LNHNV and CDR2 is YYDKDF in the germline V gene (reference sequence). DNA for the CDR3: TGTGCCACCAGCAGTCAGGGGACTGGTCTAAGTGAAAAACTGTTTTTT. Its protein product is CATSSQGTGLSEKLFF. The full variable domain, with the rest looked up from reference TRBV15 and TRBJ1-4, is DAMVIQNPRYQVTQFGKPVTLSCSQTLNHNVMYWYQQKSSQAPKLLFHYYDKDFNNEADTPDNFQSRRPNTSFCFLDIRSPGLGDTAMYLCATSSQGTGLSEKLFFGSGTQLSVL.

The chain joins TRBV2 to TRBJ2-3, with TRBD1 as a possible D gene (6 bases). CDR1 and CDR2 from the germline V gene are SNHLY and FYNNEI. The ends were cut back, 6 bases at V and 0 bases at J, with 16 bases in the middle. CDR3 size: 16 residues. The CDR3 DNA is TGTGCCAGCAGAAACAGGGCATATTCTAGCACAGATACGCAGTATTTT. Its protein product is CASRNRAYSSTDTQYF.

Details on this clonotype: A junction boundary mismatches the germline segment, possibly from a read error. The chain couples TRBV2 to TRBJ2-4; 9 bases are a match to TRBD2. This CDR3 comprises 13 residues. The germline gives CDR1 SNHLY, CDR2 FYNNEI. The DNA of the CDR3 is TGTGCCAGCAGTAAAGCGGGAGGTTACATTCAGTACTTC. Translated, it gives CASSKAGGYIQYF.